Listed here are 13 T cell receptor beta chains from one sample, sequenced in a study of cytomegalovirus exposure and HLA in healthy donors. The PCR employed 60 Vbeta primers together with 13 Jbeta primers. Here immunoSEQ multiplex PCR was the method, and the copy in TCRdb shows in-frame clones only, minus some. The top ten clones hold around 3.7% of a sample with around 120,000 clones, 60% to 85% of them seen once. Sequenced sample: PBMCs. Receptors originate from a man aged 25 to 40 in good health and CMV-seronegative.

The gene calls are TRBV10-3 and TRBJ1-1; D remains ambiguous. V lost 11 bases to trimming and J lost 0 bases, with 13 bases between them. There are 13 residues in the CDR3. Looked up from germline, CDR1 is ENHRY and CDR2 is SYGVKD. The CDR3 protein is CAVAGSLNTEAFF. Here the CDR3 DNA reads TGTGCCGTGGCAGGCAGCTTGAACACTGAAGCTTTCTTT.

This chain links TRBV27 with TRBJ1-6; TRBD1 matches at 7 bases. This CDR3 contains 18 residues. Germline values: CDR1 MNHEY, CDR2 SMNVEV (reference sequence). V trimming: 3 bases; J trimming: 5 bases; junction bases outside the gene matches: 13. The CDR3 protein is CASSFRSLRDRNNSPLHF. The CDR3 DNA is TGTGCCAGCAGTTTCCGGTCTCTCCGGGACAGAAATAATTCACCCCTCCACTTT.

V and J are TRBV4-1 and TRBJ2-1, with a possible D match to TRBD1 (6 bases). CDR1 is MGHRA, CDR2 YSYEKL, per germline. The CDR3 extends over 15 amino acids. Trimming removed 8 bases at V and 7 bases at J, with 21 bases between. CDR3 sequence: CASGTGDNRANEQFF. CDR3 coding DNA: TGCGCCAGCGGAACCGGAGACAACAGGGCTAATGAGCAGTTCTTC.

V gene TRBV4-1 combines with J gene TRBJ1-5; 7 bases are a match to TRBD1. The CDR3 sequence is 13 residues long. CDR1 and CDR2 (germline): MGHRA, YSYEKL. V was pared by 2 bases and J by 9 bases, with 4 bases of the junction left unmatched. CDR3 protein: CASSQNRGMPQHF. The CDR3 DNA is TGCGCCAGCAGCCAAAACAGGGGAATGCCCCAGCATTTT.

V is TRBV28 and J is TRBJ2-7; 8 bases align to TRBD2. In germline, CDR1 is MDHEN, CDR2 SYDVKM. The CDR3 covers 15 residues. V was clipped by 5 bases and J by 6 bases; unmatched bases: 12. The CDR3 nucleotides are TGTGCCAGCAGTCTCCTCGGGGGAGCGGGAGTCGAGCAGTACTTC. This codes for CASSLLGGAGVEQYF.

This clone was found a few times. The chain carries TRBV4-1 and TRBJ1-1; D remains ambiguous. This CDR3 is 16 amino acids long. Between the trimmed V and J ends, which lost 0 bases and 0 bases, there was a span of 11 bases. Per germline, CDR1 MGHRA and CDR2 YSYEKL. The CDR3 here is CASSQDQSTMNTEAFF. In nucleotides, the CDR3 is TGCGCCAGCAGCCAAGATCAAAGCACCATGAACACTGAAGCTTTCTTT.

The chain carries TRBV5-1 and TRBJ1-1; TRBD1 matches at 7 bases. V lost 4 bases, J lost 2 bases, and 5 bases stayed unmatched. Germline V lookup: CDR1 SGHRS, CDR2 YFSETQ. This CDR3 is 14 amino acids long. The CDR3 sequence is CASSPRQGNTEAFF. DNA for the CDR3: TGCGCCAGCAGCCCCCGACAGGGCAACACTGAAGCTTTCTTT.

This chain joins TRBV7-9 and TRBJ1-1; possibly TRBD1 for D (5 bases). CDR1 and CDR2 (germline): SEHNR, FQNEAQ (reference sequence). V lost 0 bases and J lost 1, with 15 bases in between. This CDR3 is 17 amino acids long. CDR3 nucleotide sequence: TGTGCCAGCAGCTTAGCCCCTGGGGCCGATACGAACACTGAAGCTTTCTTT. Its translation is CASSLAPGADTNTEAFF.

This clone was found once. The rearrangement uses TRBV6-5 and TRBJ2-7; TRBD1 agrees at 9 bases. Germline-derived CDR1 and CDR2 are MNHEY and SVGAGI. This CDR3 region has 14 residues. J gave up 6 bases and V 5 bases, and 8 bases lay outside the gene matches. CDR3 in DNA: TGTGCCAGCAGTCCCCCGGGACAGGGAGGCGAGCAGTACTTC. It codes for CASSPPGQGGEQYF.

The V call is TRBV5-1, the J call TRBJ2-7; D uncertain. This CDR3 has 14 amino acids. Germline CDR1 SGHRS, CDR2 YFSETQ. The V end was cut by 0 bases, the J end by 2 bases, with 9 bases between. CDR3 residues: CASSLARFPYEQYF. CDR3 bases: TGCGCCAGCAGCTTGGCTCGGTTCCCCTACGAGCAGTACTTC.

V and J are TRBV19 and TRBJ2-2; 9 nucleotides match TRBD1. Germline V gives CDR1 LNHDA, CDR2 SQIVND (reference sequence). Trimming took 7 bases from V and 6 from J; bases not matched to a gene: 9. This CDR3 is built from 15 residues. The CDR3 region is CASIRGQGYAGELFF. The CDR3 bases are TGTGCCAGTATCAGGGGACAGGGCTACGCCGGGGAGCTGTTTTTT.

J is TRBJ1-5 and V is TRBV19; D call uncertain. V lost 1 base and J lost 0, with 10 bases in between. Germline V gives CDR1 LNHDA, CDR2 SQIVND (reference sequence). The CDR3 covers 16 residues. This CDR3 is CASSIVGSYSNQPQHF. In nucleotides, the CDR3 is TGTGCCAGTAGTATAGTTGGGAGTTATAGCAATCAGCCCCAGCATTTT.

The chain is built from TRBV7-6 and TRBJ2-7; 7 nucleotides align to TRBD1. The J segment lost 3 bases and the V segment lost 0 bases, leaving 2 bases of the junction unmatched. The CDR3 is made up of 14 amino acids. CDR1 and CDR2 from the germline V gene are SGHVS and FNYEAQ. The CDR3 region is CASSLARTGYEQYF. The CDR3 DNA is TGTGCCAGCAGCTTAGCGAGGACAGGCTACGAGCAGTACTTC.